The rows below give T cell receptor beta chains drawn from one sample of a study of TIL therapy for anti-PD-1-resistant metastatic lung cancer. Produced via immunoSEQ multiplex PCR; TCRdb's table is partial and in-frame only. The data hold about 59,000 clones, with 73% observed a single time. This material consisted of blood, taken at baseline. The receptors originated from a person aged 25 to 85 with non-small cell lung cancer. The CDR3 runs from the conserved cysteine through the conserved F or W. The order of the fields is CDR3 length, V gene, J gene, CDR3 protein.

length: 18; V: TRBV4-3; J: TRBJ2-7; CDR3: CASSQDLGGGHSNYEQYF
length: 15; V: TRBV7-9; J: TRBJ1-3; CDR3: CASSPQGAAGNTIYF
length: 16; V: TRBV19; J: TRBJ2-1; CDR3: CASSIPHSGRRLEQFF
length: 14; V: TRBV27; J: TRBJ1-1; CDR3: CASSLQGVGTEAFF
length: 15; V: TRBV6-5; J: TRBJ1-5; CDR3: CASRGPGGRSQPQHF
length: 13; V: TRBV4-3; J: TRBJ2-3; CDR3: CASSLTGADTQYF
length: 16; V: TRBV21-1; J: TRBJ1-1; CDR3: CASSKEGRIRNTEAFF
length: 13; V: TRBV15; J: TRBJ2-3; CDR3: CATSEGKPDTQYF
length: 14; V: TRBV7-2; J: TRBJ2-7; CDR3: CASSLGWRGDEQYF
length: 14; V: TRBV6-5; J: TRBJ1-2; CDR3: CASSQSGTDDGYTF
length: 14; V: TRBV6-6; J: TRBJ1-4; CDR3: CASSYGGADEKLFF
length: 11; V: TRBV6-6; J: TRBJ2-5; CDR3: CASGHQETQYF
length: 12; V: TRBV11-3; J: TRBJ2-7; CDR3: CASSLGDYEQYF
length: 18; V: TRBV10-1; J: TRBJ2-1; CDR3: CASKISYPGQGRYNEQFF
length: 15; V: TRBV6-5; J: TRBJ1-5; CDR3: CASSPGDGQNQPQHF
length: 14; V: TRBV5-1; J: TRBJ2-1; CDR3: CASSLAYTGNEQFF
length: 13; V: TRBV7-7; J: TRBJ2-2; CDR3: CASSLVGSGELFF
length: 15; V: TRBV15; J: TRBJ2-1; CDR3: CATRSGTGTYNEQFF
length: 17; V: TRBV7-2; J: TRBJ2-1; CDR3: CASSSRGGQNSYNEQFF
length: 15; V: TRBV29-1; J: TRBJ1-3; CDR3: CSVEGGREPGNTIYF
length: 15; V: TRBV7-3; J: TRBJ2-3; CDR3: CASSLTGQPADTQYF
length: 15; V: TRBV5-1; J: TRBJ2-1; CDR3: CASSLEAGRGNEQFF
length: 14; V: TRBV6-1; J: TRBJ2-3; CDR3: CASTRDFSTDTQYF
length: 13; V: TRBV7-9; J: TRBJ2-6; CDR3: CATEGSGANVLTF
length: 15; V: TRBV9; J: TRBJ2-2; CDR3: CASSVGGTNTGELFF
length: 14; V: TRBV28; J: TRBJ1-5; CDR3: CASRPYRRDQPQHF
length: 13; V: TRBV10-3; J: TRBJ2-3; CDR3: CAVYRGQGDTQYF
length: 15; V: TRBV28; J: TRBJ2-3; CDR3: CASSLPGHSTDTQYF
length: 11; V: TRBV29-1; J: TRBJ1-1; CDR3: CSVRDLTEAFF
length: 12; V: TRBV7-8; J: TRBJ2-5; CDR3: CASSRNGETQYF
length: 15; V: TRBV9; J: TRBJ2-5; CDR3: CASSVNGGVQETQYF
length: 16; V: TRBV12-2; J: TRBJ2-7; CDR3: CASRPPDINNTYEQYF
length: 13; V: TRBV7-7; J: TRBJ2-5; CDR3: CASSLETGETQYF
length: 15; V: TRBV27; J: TRBJ2-7; CDR3: CASSLGPSGPYEQYF
length: 12; V: TRBV4-3; J: TRBJ1-2; CDR3: CASSQAGYGYTF
length: 13; V: TRBV30; J: TRBJ2-5; CDR3: CAWSGQGPQTQYF
length: 14; V: TRBV7-9; J: TRBJ1-6; CDR3: CASSLARIGGPLHF
length: 14; V: TRBV28; J: TRBJ2-7; CDR3: CASSPTGYSYEQYF
length: 14; V: TRBV29-1; J: TRBJ2-5; CDR3: CSVTTGYIQETQYF
length: 13; V: TRBV2; J: TRBJ1-2; CDR3: CASSDIEGLSYTF
length: 14; V: TRBV5-1; J: TRBJ2-5; CDR3: CASSLGQVQETQYF